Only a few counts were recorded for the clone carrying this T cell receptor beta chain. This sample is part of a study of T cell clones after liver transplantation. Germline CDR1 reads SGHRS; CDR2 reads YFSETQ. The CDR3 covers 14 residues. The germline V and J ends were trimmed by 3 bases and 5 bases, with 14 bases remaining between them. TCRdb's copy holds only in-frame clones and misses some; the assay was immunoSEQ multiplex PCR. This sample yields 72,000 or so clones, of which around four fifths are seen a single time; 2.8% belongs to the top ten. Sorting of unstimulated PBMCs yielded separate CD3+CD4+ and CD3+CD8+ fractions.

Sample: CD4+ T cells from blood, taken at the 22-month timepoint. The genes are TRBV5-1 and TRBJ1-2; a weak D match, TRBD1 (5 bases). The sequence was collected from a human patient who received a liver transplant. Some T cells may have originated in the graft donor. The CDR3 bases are TGCGCCAGCAGCTGGGGGACGGCCGAATATGGCTACACCTTC. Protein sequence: CASSWGTAEYGYTF.